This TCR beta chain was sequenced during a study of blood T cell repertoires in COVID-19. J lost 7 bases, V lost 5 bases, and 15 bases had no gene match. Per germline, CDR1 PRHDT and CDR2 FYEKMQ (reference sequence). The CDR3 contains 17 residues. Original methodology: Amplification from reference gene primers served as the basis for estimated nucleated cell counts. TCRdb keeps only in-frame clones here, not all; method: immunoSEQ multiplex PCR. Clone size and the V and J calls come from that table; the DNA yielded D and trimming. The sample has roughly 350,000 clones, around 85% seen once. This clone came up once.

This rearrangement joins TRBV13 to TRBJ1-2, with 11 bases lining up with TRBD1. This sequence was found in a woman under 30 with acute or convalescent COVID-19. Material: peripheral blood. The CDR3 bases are TGTGCCAGCAGCGGTCTCGGACAGGGGGCCCCCGCGGGTGGCTACACCTTC. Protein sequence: CASSGLGQGAPAGGYTF.